The next 31 T cell receptor beta chains were all read from a single sample in a study of T cells in tuberculosis. TCRdb's copy holds only in-frame clones and misses some; the assay was immunoSEQ multiplex PCR. The sample includes about 35,000 clones, over 85% of them seen just once. The sequenced material came from PBMCs. These receptors all come from a donor aged 5 to 30 with latent tuberculosis or without tuberculosis infection.

J is TRBJ2-1 and V is TRBV13; D remains unclear. V lost 5 bases, J lost 6 bases, and 5 bases lay in between. The V gene's germline CDR1 is PRHDT and CDR2 FYEKMQ (reference sequence). The CDR3 extends over 11 amino acids. The CDR3 bases are TGTGCCAGCAGCCTCGGCAATGAGCAGTTCTTC. As protein: CASSLGNEQFF.

This chain uses TRBV6-1 with TRBJ2-7; D perhaps matches TRBD2 (6 bases). The CDR3 contains 15 residues. In germline, CDR1 is MNHNS, CDR2 SASEGT. Trimming stripped 2 bases from V and 3 bases from J, with 14 bases between. CDR3 nucleotides: TGTGCCAGCAGTGAACTGGGCGGGGCGAGCTACGAGCAGTACTTC. Encoded protein: CASSELGGASYEQYF.

The rearrangement links TRBV30 to TRBJ2-3; the D gene is possibly TRBD1 (6 bases). Trimming pared 6 bases from V and 4 bases from J, leaving 14 bases between. The germline V gene encodes CDR1 GTSNPN and CDR2 SVGIG (reference sequence). The CDR3 sequence is 13 residues long. As DNA, the CDR3 is TGTGCCTGCACAGGGCGGGCCGCAGATACGCAGTATTTT. Protein sequence: CACTGRAADTQYF.

The chain joins TRBV5-8 to TRBJ2-1; TRBD1 aligns across 8 bases. The CDR3 has 15 amino acids. The trim removed 4 bases at V and 2 bases at J, leaving 5 bases unmatched. From germline, CDR1 is SGHTS and CDR2 YDEGEE. The CDR3 loop reads CASSGRGRTYNEQFF. The CDR3 DNA reads as TGTGCCAGCAGCGGCAGGGGGCGAACCTACAATGAGCAGTTCTTC.

The V gene is TRBV11-2, the J gene TRBJ2-5, with TRBD1 matching over 10 bases. The CDR3 extends over 17 amino acids. The V and J ends lost 10 bases and 3 bases, in that order; junction bases with no gene match: 17. Germline V CDR1 and CDR2: SGHAT, FQNNGV. This CDR3 is CATHSAGTGVTEETQYF. The DNA of the CDR3 is TGTGCCACCCATTCCGCCGGGACAGGGGTGACAGAAGAGACCCAGTACTTC. The full variable domain, completed using reference TRBV11-2 and TRBJ2-5, is EAGVAQSPRYKIIEKRQSVAFWCNPISGHATLYWYQQILGQGPKLLIQFQNNGVVDDSQLPKDRFSAERLKGVDSTLKIQPAKLEDSAVYLCATHSAGTGVTEETQYFGPGTRLLVL.

This rearrangement joins TRBV9 to TRBJ1-1; D is unclear. Per germline, CDR1 SGDLS and CDR2 YYNGEE. Trimming pared 0 bases from V and 4 bases from J, leaving 7 bases between. The CDR3 is 13 amino acids. In DNA form, the CDR3 reads TGTGCCAGCAGCGTAGCCCTGAGCACTGAAGCTTTCTTT. This sequence encodes CASSVALSTEAFF. Complete variable domain (other parts from reference TRBV9 and TRBJ1-1): DSGVTQTPKHLITATGQRVTLRCSPRSGDLSVYWYQQSLDQGLQFLIQYYNGEERAKGNILERFSAQQFPDLHSELNLSSLELGDSALYFCASSVALSTEAFFGQGTRLTVV.

The chain couples TRBV5-1 to TRBJ1-5; the D gene is possibly TRBD1 (5 bases). V dropped 0 bases and J dropped 0 bases, with 16 bases sitting between them. The CDR3 runs to 18 residues. The germline V gene has CDR1 SGHRS and CDR2 YFSETQ. CDR3 protein: CASSLAGVWTLSNQPQHF. DNA for the CDR3: TGCGCCAGCAGCTTGGCGGGCGTCTGGACACTTAGCAATCAGCCCCAGCATTTT. Variable domain in full (rest from reference TRBV5-1 and TRBJ1-5): KAGVTQTPRYLIKTRGQQVTLSCSPISGHRSVSWYQQTPGQGLQFLFEYFSETQRNKGNFPGRFSGRQFSNSRSEMNVSTLELGDSALYLCASSLAGVWTLSNQPQHFGDGTRLSIL.

The chain combines TRBV27 with TRBJ1-2, with TRBD1 matching 9 bases. Germline CDR1 MNHEY, CDR2 SMNVEV (reference sequence). The V gene end was trimmed by 6 bases and the J gene end by 6 bases; junction bases not matched to a gene: 2. This CDR3 spans 12 amino acids. CDR3 loop: CASRTGGHGYTF. The CDR3 DNA follows: TGTGCCAGCAGAACAGGGGGCCATGGCTACACCTTC.

The chain has TRBV19 and TRBJ1-1, with D uncertain. With 8 bases removed from V and 1 base from J, the gap between germline ends came to 14 bases. Germline CDR1 reads LNHDA; CDR2 reads SQIVND (reference sequence). The CDR3 loop spans 14 amino acids. The CDR3 loop reads CASLHQGGNTEAFF. The CDR3 DNA reads as TGTGCCAGTCTCCACCAAGGCGGGAACACTGAAGCTTTCTTT.

This chain connects TRBV27 to TRBJ2-3; 11 nucleotides line up with TRBD2. Germline CDR1 reads MNHEY; CDR2 reads SMNVEV (reference sequence). The V segment lost 6 bases and the J segment 2 bases; nucleotides outside the gene matches: 7. The CDR3 totals 16 residues. In DNA, the CDR3 is TGTGCCAGCAGCCCGACTAGCGGGGAATTCACAGATACGCAGTATTTT. It codes for CASSPTSGEFTDTQYF.

The chain links TRBV4-3 to TRBJ1-2, with 7 positions matching TRBD1. V shed 3 bases, J shed 4 bases, and the junction held 2 bases outside the gene matches. The V gene's germline CDR1 is LGHNA and CDR2 YSLEER. This CDR3 comprises 13 residues. CDR3 sequence reads: CASSQRQGYGYTF. CDR3 DNA: TGCGCCAGCAGCCAGCGACAGGGCTATGGCTACACCTTC.

This chain uses TRBV30 with TRBJ1-2, with no clear D. The V end lost 0 bases, the J end lost 5 bases, and 10 bases lay between the germline ends. Looked up from germline, CDR1 is GTSNPN and CDR2 is SVGIG (reference sequence). The CDR3 has 13 residues. The CDR3: CAWSVNSRYGYTF. CDR3 nucleotides: TGTGCCTGGAGTGTAAACTCAAGATATGGCTACACCTTC.

J is TRBJ2-7 and V is TRBV5-6, with 8 nucleotides matching TRBD1. V shed 4 bases, J shed 0 bases, and the junction held 6 bases outside the gene matches. CDR1 and CDR2 (germline): SGHDT, YYEEEE. The CDR3 is made up of 15 amino acids. This CDR3 reads CASSRTGTGSYEQYF. The DNA for the CDR3 is TGTGCCAGCAGCAGGACCGGGACAGGCTCCTACGAGCAGTACTTC.

The rearrangement links TRBV5-1 to TRBJ1-1; D call uncertain. The germline gives CDR1 SGHRS, CDR2 YFSETQ. The CDR3 has 15 residues. V was shortened by 0 bases and J by 5 bases, with 14 bases between the two germline ends. The CDR3 here is CASSLVMGASTEAFF. In DNA, the CDR3 is TGCGCCAGCAGCTTGGTTATGGGCGCGAGTACTGAAGCTTTCTTT.

The chain uses TRBV27 and TRBJ1-5; 9 bases match TRBD1. The germline V gene encodes CDR1 MNHEY and CDR2 SMNVEV (reference sequence). Germline trimming cut 5 bases from V and 7 bases from J; bases unmatched to any gene: 9. The CDR3 runs 15 residues. CDR3 nucleotides: TGTGCCAGCAGTAAACAGGGGGCCCCCAGGCAGCCCCAGCATTTT. This gives the protein CASSKQGAPRQPQHF.

The chain uses TRBV5-4 and TRBJ1-2, with a weak D call TRBD1 (6 bases). Trimming took off 3 bases at V and 0 bases at J, with 15 bases between the two ends. This CDR3 is 16 amino acids long. Germline V gene lookup returns CDR1 SGHNT and CDR2 YYREEE (reference sequence). Written as DNA, the CDR3 is TGTGCCAGCAGCTCTCTCGGGACACCGTCTAACTATGGCTACACCTTC. It encodes CASSSLGTPSNYGYTF.

This sequence joins TRBV30 and TRBJ1-2; D is possibly TRBD1 (6 bases). Germline V gene lookup returns CDR1 GTSNPN and CDR2 SVGIG (reference sequence). Trimming removed 3 bases from V and 2 bases from J, with 10 bases in between. The CDR3 length is 13 residues. CDR3 in amino acids: CAWRGDINYGYTF. CDR3 bases: TGTGCCTGGAGGGGGGACATCAACTATGGCTACACCTTC.

The chain carries TRBV11-2 and TRBJ2-1; D not certain. Per the germline V gene, CDR1 is SGHAT and CDR2 is FQNNGV. The V end was cut by 5 bases, the J end by 7 bases, with 9 bases between. The CDR3 spans 12 residues. For the CDR3, the DNA is TGTGCCAGCAGCCCGACTGGAAATGAGCAGTTCTTC. It codes for CASSPTGNEQFF. Drawing the rest from reference TRBV11-2 and TRBJ2-1, the complete variable domain is EAGVAQSPRYKIIEKRQSVAFWCNPISGHATLYWYQQILGQGPKLLIQFQNNGVVDDSQLPKDRFSAERLKGVDSTLKIQPAKLEDSAVYLCASSPTGNEQFFGPGTRLTVL.

The rearrangement uses TRBV7-2 and TRBJ1-5; D remains ambiguous. Looked up from germline, CDR1 is SGHTA and CDR2 is FQGNSA. The ends were cut back, 8 bases at V and 2 bases at J, with 16 bases in the middle. The CDR3 covers 15 residues. The CDR3 DNA reads TGTGCCAGCTCTCAGGCCGCGAACCGCAATCAGCCCCAGCATTTT. As protein: CASSQAANRNQPQHF.

V gene TRBV7-3 combines with J gene TRBJ2-2; the D gene is possibly TRBD1 (6 bases). Germline V lookup: CDR1 SGHTA, CDR2 FQGTGA. V lost 6 bases to trimming and J lost 4 bases, with 12 bases between them. The CDR3 is 14 amino acids. The CDR3 coding sequence is TGTGCCAGCAGTTCGGGACATTTCACCGGGGAGCTGTTTTTT. It codes for CASSSGHFTGELFF.

The chain has TRBV19 and TRBJ1-2, with D perhaps matching TRBD1 (6 bases). Trimming pared 5 bases from V and 5 bases from J, leaving 18 bases between. The CDR3 spans 15 residues. Per the germline V gene, CDR1 is LNHDA and CDR2 is SQIVND (reference sequence). The CDR3 reads CASSFDSPRGYGYTF. The CDR3 nucleotides read TGTGCCAGTAGTTTCGACAGCCCAAGGGGGTATGGCTACACCTTC.

This clone occurred once. The chain uses TRBV6-4 and TRBJ1-2, with 7 positions matching TRBD1. The germline V gene encodes CDR1 MRHNA and CDR2 SNTAGT. J lost 0 bases, V lost 6 bases, and 4 bases had no gene match. The CDR3 consists of 14 residues. CDR3 sequence: CASSPDRTNYGYTF. CDR3 nucleotides: TGTGCCAGCAGCCCGGACAGGACTAACTATGGCTACACCTTC.

V usage is TRBV27 and J usage is TRBJ1-5, with D perhaps matching TRBD1 (5 bases). The V gene's germline CDR1 is MNHEY and CDR2 SMNVEV (reference sequence). Trimming removed 4 bases from V and 4 bases from J, with 8 bases in between. The CDR3 consists of 13 residues. Written as DNA, the CDR3 is TGTGCCAGCAGTTCCAGGGATAATCAGCCCCAGCATTTT. It specifies CASSSRDNQPQHF.

J is TRBJ2-5 and V is TRBV5-4; 13 nucleotides line up with TRBD2. Trimming took 4 bases from V and 4 from J; bases not matched to a gene: 10. In germline, CDR1 is SGHNT, CDR2 YYREEE (reference sequence). The CDR3 consists of 17 residues. The CDR3, as DNA: TGTGCCAGCAGCCCATACACTAGCGGGGGGGCTCGAGAGACCCAGTACTTC. Translation gives CASSPYTSGGARETQYF.

This chain connects TRBV7-8 to TRBJ2-1; no definite D call. The V and J ends lost 5 bases and 5 bases respectively, with 7 bases between them. The CDR3 contains 12 residues. Germline CDR1 and CDR2: SGHVS and FQNEAQ. This CDR3 reads CASSRPDNEQFF. The CDR3, as DNA: TGTGCCAGCAGCCGTCCTGACAATGAGCAGTTCTTC. Based on the CDR3 plus reference TRBV7-8 and TRBJ2-1, the full variable domain is GAGVSQSPRYKVAKRGQDVALRCDPISGHVSLFWYQQALGQGPEFLTYFQNEAQLDKSGLPSDRFFAERPEGSVSTLKIQRTQQEDSAVYLCASSRPDNEQFFGPGTRLTVL.

The chain combines TRBV5-6 with TRBJ2-7; weak D call: TRBD1 (5 bases). Germline CDR1 is SGHDT and CDR2 is YYEEEE. Trimming took 3 bases from V and 0 from J, leaving 13 bases between them. The CDR3 is 15 residues long. CDR3 residues: CASSSSRARSYEQYF. The DNA for the CDR3 is TGTGCCAGCAGCTCCAGCAGGGCGCGCTCCTACGAGCAGTACTTC.

The V call is TRBV10-3, the J call TRBJ2-7, with D perhaps TRBD1 (6 bases). The CDR3 spans 12 residues. V lost 10 bases and J 2 bases, leaving 12 bases between the germline ends. Germline V lookup: CDR1 ENHRY, CDR2 SYGVKD. The CDR3 DNA reads TGTGCCACCCAGACAGGAACCTACGAGCAGTACTTC. Translation: CATQTGTYEQYF.

The J gene is TRBJ1-2, the V gene TRBV27; D may be TRBD1 (5 bases). CDR1 and CDR2 from the germline V gene are MNHEY and SMNVEV (reference sequence). The CDR3 runs 14 residues. V lost 3 bases and J 6 bases, leaving 14 bases between the germline ends. The CDR3, as DNA: TGTGCCAGCAGTTTTCGGGGGGGATTCGATGGCTACACCTTC. This sequence encodes CASSFRGGFDGYTF.

The chain links TRBV20-1 to TRBJ2-7; D is unresolved. The CDR3 loop spans 11 amino acids. CDR1 DFQATT and CDR2 SNEGSKA come from the germline V gene (reference sequence). The germline V and J ends were trimmed by 2 bases and 4 bases, with 6 bases remaining between them. CDR3 residues: CSARLLYEQYF. The CDR3 DNA sequence: TGCAGTGCTAGACTTTTGTACGAGCAGTACTTC.

As DNA, the CDR3 is TGTGCCAGCAGTTACGACATTATCAATCAGCCCCAGCATTTT. It is translated as CASSYDIINQPQHF. This sequence joins TRBV6-6 and TRBJ1-5; D gene ambiguous. CDR1 and CDR2 from the germline V gene are MNHNY and SVGAGI (reference sequence). V was cut by 2 bases and J by 3 bases, with 8 bases left in between. The CDR3 has 14 amino acids.

This chain joins TRBV27 and TRBJ1-3; tentative D call: TRBD1 (5 bases). In germline, CDR1 is MNHEY, CDR2 SMNVEV (reference sequence). V was trimmed by 5 bases and J by 0 bases, leaving 11 bases between them. The CDR3 sequence is 15 residues long. CDR3 region: CASSHQGSSGNTIYF. The DNA for the CDR3 is TGTGCCAGCAGTCACCAGGGTAGCTCTGGAAACACCATATATTTT.